The present entry profiles one T cell receptor (beta chain) with its context. The data originate from a study of blood T cell repertoires in COVID-19. Study at large: From T cells, B-cell-depleted T cells, or PBMCs came the material, which was cDNA or gDNA.

Participants were placed into cohorts based on the clinical history they reported. Assay used: immunoSEQ multiplex PCR; TCRdb lists only in-frame clones, some missing. The sample has approximately 250,000 clones; around 93% are singletons. The germline CDR1 and CDR2 sequences are SGHTA and FQGNSA. V was pared by 5 bases and J by 3 bases, with 13 bases between. The CDR3 totals 14 residues. The receptor was derived from a middle-aged man who had been exposed to COVID-19. The chain employs TRBV7-2 and TRBJ2-5; D is undetermined. What was sequenced was PBMCs or T cells enriched from blood (not recorded which). CDR3 bases: TGTGCCAGCAGCCCCTTCCAACTAAAAGAGACCCAGTACTTC. Translating gives CASSPFQLKETQYF.